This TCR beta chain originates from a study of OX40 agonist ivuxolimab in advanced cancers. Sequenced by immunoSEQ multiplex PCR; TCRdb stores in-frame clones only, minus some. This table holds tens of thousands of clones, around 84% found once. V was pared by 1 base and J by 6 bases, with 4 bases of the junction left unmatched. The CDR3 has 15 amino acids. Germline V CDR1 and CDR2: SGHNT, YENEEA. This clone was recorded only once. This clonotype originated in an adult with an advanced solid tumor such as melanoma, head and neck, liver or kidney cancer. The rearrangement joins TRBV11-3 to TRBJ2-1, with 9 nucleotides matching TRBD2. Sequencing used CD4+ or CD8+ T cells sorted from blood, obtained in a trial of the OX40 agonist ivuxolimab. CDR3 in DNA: TGTGCCAGCAGCTTAGGGACTAGCGCCGTCAATGAGCAGTTCTTC. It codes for CASSLGTSAVNEQFF. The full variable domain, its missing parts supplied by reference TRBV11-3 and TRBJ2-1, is EAGVVQSPRYKIIEKKQPVAFWCNPISGHNTLYWYLQNLGQGPELLIRYENEEAVDDSQLPKDRFSAERLKGVDSTLKIQPAELGDSAVYLCASSLGTSAVNEQFFGPGTRLTVL.